Listed below are T cell receptor beta chains from one sample, sequenced in a study of T cell repertoires in cytomegalovirus infection. Each CDR3 protein is one row after TCRdb ran MiXCR on the reads. The data hold about 770,000 distinct CDR3 sequences, with almost 30% observed a single time. These receptors lack a known antigen. The sample here was cultured CD8+ T cells from PBMCs, taken from culture after CMV antigen stimulation. All receptors come from a human donor in good health (CMV status not recorded). Some clones in this sample may be carry-over from other donors' samples. CDR3s include the opening cysteine and the closing phenylalanine or tryptophan. A D gene is named only where the DNA matches it firmly. Not all rows give a size; the values are once, few, many and, for expanded clones, a class.

size: NA; V: TRBV6-5; J: TRBJ1-4; D: NA; DNA: TGTGCCAGCAGTTACAACGGGGGCCCGGGCGTTGGCGAAAAACTGTTTTTT; CDR3: CASSYNGGPGVGEKLFF
size: once; V: TRBV5-1; J: TRBJ2-2; D: TRBD2; DNA: TGCGCCAGCAGCAAACAAGCGGGGGGGCTGCCCGGGGAGCTGTTTTTT; CDR3: CASSKQAGGLPGELFF
size: few; V: TRBV6-5; J: TRBJ2-3; D: NA; DNA: TGTGCCAGCACCACGGCGAGGCGGGTCGGCACAGATACGCAGTATTTT; CDR3: CASTTARRVGTDTQYF
size: few; V: TRBV7-9; J: TRBJ2-7; D: TRBD2; DNA: TGTGCCAGCAGCTTGAGTCGATCGGGAGGCGAGCAGTACTTC; CDR3: CASSLSRSGGEQYF
size: few; V: TRBV12-3/TRBV12-4; J: TRBJ2-3; D: NA; DNA: TGTGCCAGCAGTTTCATAGCCAGGGAAACAGATACGCAGTATTTT; CDR3: CASSFIARETDTQYF
size: NA; V: TRBV7-2; J: TRBJ2-3; D: NA; DNA: TGTGCCAGCAGCTTTTTTTCAGGGCCAGTTGTAGATACGCAGTATTTT; CDR3: CASSFFSGPVVDTQYF
size: NA; V: TRBV12-3/TRBV12-4; J: TRBJ2-2; D: NA; DNA: TGTGCCAGCAGTTATCAGGAGGCCGACACCGGGGAGCTGTTTTTT; CDR3: CASSYQEADTGELFF
size: few; V: TRBV7-9; J: TRBJ2-7; D: TRBD1; DNA: TGTGCCAGCAGCTACCCCGGGACAGGGGACTACGAGCAGTACTTC; CDR3: CASSYPGTGDYEQYF
size: NA; V: TRBV6-5; J: TRBJ2-3; D: NA; DNA: TGTGCCAGCAGTTACGGGGGTAGCTTTCCAGATACGCAGTATTTT; CDR3: CASSYGGSFPDTQYF
size: few; V: TRBV4-1; J: TRBJ2-1; D: NA; DNA: TGCGCCAGCAGCCCGGGACGGATTTCTGGAGAGCAGTTCTTC; CDR3: CASSPGRISGEQFF
size: few; V: TRBV12-3/TRBV12-4; J: TRBJ2-5; D: TRBD2; DNA: TGTGCCAGCAGTACCCCGGGGGGGCGAGAGACCCAGTACTTC; CDR3: CASSTPGGRETQYF
size: NA; V: TRBV9; J: TRBJ2-2; D: NA; DNA: TGTGCCAGCAGGGGGGCCGAGTCCCCCAACACCGGGGAGCTGTTTTTT; CDR3: CASRGAESPNTGELFF
size: few; V: TRBV4-2; J: TRBJ2-3; D: NA; DNA: TGTGCCAGCAGCCAAGACCGGGGCGGTGGCTTCACAGATACGCAGTATTTT; CDR3: CASSQDRGGGFTDTQYF
size: NA; V: TRBV19; J: TRBJ2-2; D: TRBD2; DNA: TGTGCCAGTACTTGGACTAGCGGGGGGGCCTTGAACACCGGGGAGCTGTTTTTT; CDR3: CASTWTSGGALNTGELFF
size: few; V: TRBV20-1; J: TRBJ2-5; D: NA; DNA: TGCAGTGCTAGAGATCGGTCAGAAGTTTCTTGGGAGACCCAGTACTTC; CDR3: CSARDRSEVSWETQYF
size: few; V: TRBV5-1; J: TRBJ2-7; D: TRBD2; DNA: TGCGCCAGCAGCTTGGGTAGCGGGGGTAACGAGCAGTACTTC; CDR3: CASSLGSGGNEQYF
size: few; V: TRBV12-3/TRBV12-4; J: TRBJ2-5; D: NA; DNA: TGTGCCAGCAGTGGGGGGGGGCTAGCTGCGTGCTTC; CDR3: CASSGGGLAACF
size: NA; V: TRBV4-1; J: TRBJ1-1; D: NA; DNA: TGCGCCAGCAGCCAGACGGACGGGGAAAATGAAGCTTTCTTT; CDR3: CASSQTDGENEAFF
size: NA; V: TRBV23-1; J: TRBJ2-3; D: TRBD2; DNA: TGCGCCAGCAGTCGGAAAGAGGGAAGCGGGGGCCCAGATACGCAGTATTTT; CDR3: CASSRKEGSGGPDTQYF
size: NA; V: TRBV6-6; J: TRBJ2-2; D: TRBD1; DNA: TGTGCCAGCAGTCGTCCCGGGACAGGATTACCCACCGGGGAGCTGTTTTTT; CDR3: CASSRPGTGLPTGELFF
size: NA; V: TRBV27; J: TRBJ1-1; D: TRBD1; DNA: TGTGCCAGCAGTCGGACAGGCTACACTGAAGCTTTCTTT; CDR3: CASSRTGYTEAFF
size: NA; V: TRBV6-5; J: TRBJ2-3; D: NA; DNA: TGTGCCAGCAGTTTTGGGGGGCACAGCACAGATACGCAGTATTTT; CDR3: CASSFGGHSTDTQYF
size: few; V: TRBV5-4; J: TRBJ2-7; D: TRBD1; DNA: TGTGCCAGCGGACAGGGCAACGAGCAGTACTTC; CDR3: CASGQGNEQYF
size: NA; V: TRBV29-1; J: TRBJ1-1; D: NA; DNA: TGCAGCGTTGAAGGATCAGGGAACACTGAAGCTTTCTTT; CDR3: CSVEGSGNTEAFF
size: NA; V: TRBV11-2; J: TRBJ2-2; D: TRBD1; DNA: TGTGCCAGCAGCTTACCCGGGCGGGACAGGGGGCTATCTTACACCGGGGAGCTGTTTTTT; CDR3: CASSLPGRDRGLSYTGELFF
size: NA; V: TRBV19; J: TRBJ2-7; D: NA; DNA: TGTGCCAGTAGTATAGGGTTAGGAGGCGAGCAGTACTTC; CDR3: CASSIGLGGEQYF
size: few; V: TRBV12-3/TRBV12-4; J: TRBJ2-3; D: NA; DNA: TGTGCCAGCAGTTTCGGGTACGGAGGAGATACGCAGTATTTT; CDR3: CASSFGYGGDTQYF
size: few; V: TRBV20-1; J: TRBJ1-2; D: NA; DNA: TGCAGTGCTAGAGAGGCAGGGCTTAACTATGGCTACACCTTC; CDR3: CSAREAGLNYGYTF
size: few; V: TRBV28; J: TRBJ1-5; D: TRBD1; DNA: TGTGCCAGCAGTTTATTTTCAGGGGGCAGCAATCAGCCCCAGCATTTT; CDR3: CASSLFSGGSNQPQHF
size: many; V: TRBV6-1; J: TRBJ2-7; D: TRBD2; DNA: TGTGCCAGCAGTGAAACGGGAGGACCCTACGAGCAGTACTTC; CDR3: CASSETGGPYEQYF
size: many; V: TRBV7-8; J: TRBJ1-6; D: TRBD1; DNA: TGTGCCAGCAAAGAGGGGGCGGGATACTATAATTCACCCCTCCACTTT; CDR3: CASKEGAGYYNSPLHF
size: few; V: TRBV7-9; J: TRBJ2-2; D: TRBD1; DNA: TGTGCCAGCAGCGCTGACAGGGTGGTAGAATATGGATCCGGGGAGCTGTTTTTT; CDR3: CASSADRVVEYGSGELFF
size: few; V: TRBV12-3/TRBV12-4; J: TRBJ1-2; D: NA; DNA: TGTGCCAGCAGAAGCCGGCGGGACTATGGCTACACCTTC; CDR3: CASRSRRDYGYTF
size: NA; V: TRBV24-1; J: TRBJ2-3; D: NA; DNA: TGTGCCACCAGTGGGGTTGGATCGGCAGATACGCAGTATTTT; CDR3: CATSGVGSADTQYF
size: NA; V: TRBV6-1; J: TRBJ2-7; D: TRBD2; DNA: TGTGCCAGCAGCTGGACTAGCGGGGGAATATACGAGCAGTACTTC; CDR3: CASSWTSGGIYEQYF
size: few; V: TRBV7-3; J: TRBJ2-6; D: NA; DNA: TGTGCCAGCAGCCACAGGGACTGGGGGGCCAACGTCCTGACTTTC; CDR3: CASSHRDWGANVLTF
size: few; V: TRBV9; J: TRBJ1-2; D: NA; DNA: TGTGCCAGCAGCGTAGCCTCGGCCCTCGGCAACTATGGCTACACCTTC; CDR3: CASSVASALGNYGYTF
size: few; V: TRBV6-2/TRBV6-3; J: TRBJ1-5; D: NA; DNA: TGTGCCAGCAGTTATTGGGACAAGAATCAGCCCCAGCATTTT; CDR3: CASSYWDKNQPQHF
size: NA; V: TRBV12-3/TRBV12-4; J: TRBJ2-6; D: NA; DNA: TGTGCCAGCGGCGCTACAGGGGCCAACGTCCTGACTTTC; CDR3: CASGATGANVLTF